This T cell receptor (beta chain) was captured in a study of early T cells in non-severe SARS-CoV-2 infection. Study in general: With bulk RNA from unsorted whole blood as input, sequencing yielded unpaired chains.

Germline V gene lookup returns CDR1 DFQATT and CDR2 SNEGSKA (reference sequence). The CDR3 is 15 residues long. V was cut by 0 bases and J by 6 bases, with 17 bases left in between. The study's findings and limits: Comparison of clonotypes with VDJdb favored anti-spike CD8 responses while missing private and CD4 specificities.

Unique molecular identifiers were attached to individual cDNA molecules. TCRdb redid the calling of the 5' RACE reads with MiXCR, one entry per CDR3 protein. The sample has approximately 19,000 distinct CDR3 sequences, over 5% seen once. Points on this clonotype: What it binds is not known.

V and J are TRBV20-1 and TRBJ1-2; D is unresolved. Source material: whole blood. This clonotype was sampled from an adult who was a healthcare worker with PCR-confirmed SARS-CoV-2 infection or an uninfected control (not recorded which). CDR3 in amino acids: CSARDYTAISDGYTF. The CDR3 DNA sequence: TGCAGTGCTAGAGATTATACAGCCATATCTGATGGCTACACCTTC.